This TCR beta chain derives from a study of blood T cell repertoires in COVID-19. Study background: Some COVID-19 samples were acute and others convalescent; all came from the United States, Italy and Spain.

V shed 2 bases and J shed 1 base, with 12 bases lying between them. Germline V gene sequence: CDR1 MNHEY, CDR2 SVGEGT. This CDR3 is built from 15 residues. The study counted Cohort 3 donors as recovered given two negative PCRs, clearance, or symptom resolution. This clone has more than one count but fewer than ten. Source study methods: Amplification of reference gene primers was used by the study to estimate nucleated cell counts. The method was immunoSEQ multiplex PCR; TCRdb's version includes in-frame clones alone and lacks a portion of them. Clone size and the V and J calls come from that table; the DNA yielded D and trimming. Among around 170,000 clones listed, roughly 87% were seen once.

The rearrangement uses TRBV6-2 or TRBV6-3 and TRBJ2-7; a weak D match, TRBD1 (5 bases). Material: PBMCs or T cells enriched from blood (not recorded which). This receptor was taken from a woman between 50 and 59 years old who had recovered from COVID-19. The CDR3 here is CASSYDSKLSYEQYF. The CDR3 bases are TGTGCCAGCAGTTACGACAGTAAACTTTCCTACGAGCAGTACTTC.